These T cell receptor beta chains were read from a single sample in a study of blood T cell repertoires in COVID-19. Data came from immunoSEQ multiplex PCR; TCRdb stores just in-frame clones and leaves some out. The repertoire holds 150,000 to 200,000 clones, with roughly 83% as singletons. The sample consisted of PBMCs or T cells enriched from blood (not recorded which). These receptors all come from a woman aged 55 to 70 who had recovered from COVID-19. The CDR3 runs from the conserved cysteine through the conserved F or W. A D gene is named only where the DNA matches it firmly. A row's size may be missing; if present it is once, few, many or a size class.

v_call	clone_size	d_call	j_call	cdr3_nt	cdr3_aa
TRBV6-5	.	TRBD2	TRBJ2-7	TGTGCCAGCAGTTACTCCCTAGCGGGAATCTACGAGCAGTACTTC	CASSYSLAGIYEQYF
TRBV7-9	once	TRBD1	TRBJ1-2	TGTGCCAGCAGCCCCGGGACAGTCTATTCCTATGGCTACACCTTC	CASSPGTVYSYGYTF
TRBV6-1	.	.	TRBJ1-6	TGTGCCAGCAGTGAAGGTACAGAAAACAATTCACCCCTCCACTTT	CASSEGTENNSPLHF
TRBV19	.	TRBD2	TRBJ2-5	TGTGCCAGTAGTAGATTAGCGGGGGGGTGGGAGACCCAGTACTTC	CASSRLAGGWETQYF
TRBV5-4	.	TRBD2	TRBJ2-2	TGTGCCAGCAGCCCTAGCGGGAGTCAAACCGGGGAGCTGTTTTTT	CASSPSGSQTGELFF
TRBV11-2	.	TRBD1	TRBJ2-7	TGTGCCAGCAGCTTAGATCCCCAGGGACAGAGGGACTTC	CASSLDPQGQRDF
TRBV28	few	TRBD1	TRBJ1-1	TGTGCCAGCACCCGACCAAGGGGGCAGTACACTGAAGCTTTCTTT	CASTRPRGQYTEAFF
TRBV7-2	.	.	TRBJ2-1	TGTGCCAGCAGGGGGGGAGACAGGGTTAATGAGCAGTTCTTC	CASRGGDRVNEQFF
TRBV5-1	few	TRBD2	TRBJ2-1	TGCGCCAGCAGCTTGGCTAAGCGGCGGGGGGAGGGAAATGAGCAGTTCTTC	CASSLAKRRGEGNEQFF
TRBV7-9	.	.	TRBJ2-1	TGTGCCAGCAGCTCCTGGACGAGAAGGGGATACAATGAGCAGTTCTTC	CASSSWTRRGYNEQFF
TRBV4-1	.	.	TRBJ2-5	TGCGCCAGCAGCCAAGTGCAACTTGCGGGGCAAGAGACCCAGTACTTC	CASSQVQLAGQETQYF
TRBV12-3/TRBV12-4	once	.	TRBJ1-3	TGTGCCAGCAGTGAGCTGGCTGGAAACACCATATATTTT	CASSELAGNTIYF
TRBV6-1	.	TRBD1	TRBJ1-5	TGTGCCAGCAGTGCACGGGACAGGGTGGTAAATCAGCCCCAGCATTTT	CASSARDRVVNQPQHF
TRBV7-2	.	.	TRBJ1-1	TGTGCCAGCAGCTCCGGGGTCGGACGGAGCCGTAATGGTGAAGCTTTCTTT	CASSSGVGRSRNGEAFF
TRBV20-1	.	TRBD2	TRBJ2-3	TGCAGTGCTAGTGATTCTAGCGGGACAGATACGCAGTATTTT	CSASDSSGTDTQYF
TRBV18	.	TRBD1	TRBJ1-3	TGTGCCAGCTCACCAGGACAGGGAGGCGCTGGAAACACCATATATTTT	CASSPGQGGAGNTIYF
TRBV19	few	.	TRBJ1-5	TGTGCCAGTAGTATGCAAGACTCCCCATGGCAGCCCCAGCATTTT	CASSMQDSPWQPQHF
TRBV3-1/TRBV3-2	.	TRBD2	TRBJ2-7	TGTGCCAGCAGTCCGACTAGCGGTAGCTCCTACGAGCAGTACTTC	CASSPTSGSSYEQYF
TRBV28	.	.	TRBJ1-2	TGTGCCAGCAGTACAGGATATGGCTACACCTTC	CASSTGYGYTF
TRBV12-3/TRBV12-4	.	.	TRBJ1-3	TGTGCCAGCAAAGAGGGAGCTGGAAACACCATATATTTT	CASKEGAGNTIYF
TRBV19	.	TRBD1	TRBJ2-7	TGTGCCAGTAGTGACCTACAGGGGGGCCCTTACGAGCAGTACTTC	CASSDLQGGPYEQYF
TRBV23-1	.	TRBD1	TRBJ1-5	TGCGCCAGCAGTCCCCGGGACAGGGCCCAGCATTTT	CASSPRDRAQHF
TRBV10-1	.	.	TRBJ2-2	TGCGCCAGCAGTGATGGAGGGGCTAACACCGGGGAGCTGTTTTTT	CASSDGGANTGELFF
TRBV5-4	.	.	TRBJ1-4	TGTGCCAGCAGCCCTGGGGGACTAACTAATGAAAAACTGTTTTTT	CASSPGGLTNEKLFF
TRBV27	.	.	TRBJ2-3	TGTGCCAGCAAGCAGGGGAGGGGGACAGATACGCAGTATTTT	CASKQGRGTDTQYF
TRBV19	.	TRBD1	TRBJ1-5	TGTGCCAGTAGTCTCCGGACAGGGATAAATCAGCCCCAGCATTTT	CASSLRTGINQPQHF